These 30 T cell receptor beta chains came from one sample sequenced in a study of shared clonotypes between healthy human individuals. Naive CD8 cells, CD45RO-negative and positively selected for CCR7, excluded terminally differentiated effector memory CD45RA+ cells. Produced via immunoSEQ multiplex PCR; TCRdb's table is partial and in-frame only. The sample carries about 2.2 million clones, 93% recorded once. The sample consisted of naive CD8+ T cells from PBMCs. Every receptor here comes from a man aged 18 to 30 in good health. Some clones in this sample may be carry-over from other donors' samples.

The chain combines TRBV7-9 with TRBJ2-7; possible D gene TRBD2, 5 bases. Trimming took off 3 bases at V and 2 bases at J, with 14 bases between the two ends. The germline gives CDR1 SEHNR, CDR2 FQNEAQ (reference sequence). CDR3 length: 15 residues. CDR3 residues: CASSLARAGTYEQYF. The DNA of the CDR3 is TGTGCCAGCAGCTTGGCGCGGGCAGGAACCTACGAGCAGTACTTC.

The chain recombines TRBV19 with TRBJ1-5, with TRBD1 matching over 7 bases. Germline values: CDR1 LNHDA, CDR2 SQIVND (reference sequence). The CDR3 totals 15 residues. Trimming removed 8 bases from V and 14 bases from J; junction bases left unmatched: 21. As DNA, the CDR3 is TGTGCCAGTGGGGAGTGGGACAGACGGTTCGATCGCGAGCATTTT. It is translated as CASGEWDRRFDREHF.

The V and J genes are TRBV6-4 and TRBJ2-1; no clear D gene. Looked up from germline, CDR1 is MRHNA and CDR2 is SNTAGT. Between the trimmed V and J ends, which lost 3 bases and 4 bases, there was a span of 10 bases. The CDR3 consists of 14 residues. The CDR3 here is CASSEGGKYNEQFF. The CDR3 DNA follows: TGTGCCAGCAGTGAGGGTGGGAAGTACAATGAGCAGTTCTTC.

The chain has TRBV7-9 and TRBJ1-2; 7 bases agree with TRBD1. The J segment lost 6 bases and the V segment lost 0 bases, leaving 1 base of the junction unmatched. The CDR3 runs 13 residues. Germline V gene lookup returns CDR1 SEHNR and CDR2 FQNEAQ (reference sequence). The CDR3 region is CASSLAGGHGYTF. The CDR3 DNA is TGTGCCAGCAGCTTAGCAGGGGGCCATGGCTACACCTTC.

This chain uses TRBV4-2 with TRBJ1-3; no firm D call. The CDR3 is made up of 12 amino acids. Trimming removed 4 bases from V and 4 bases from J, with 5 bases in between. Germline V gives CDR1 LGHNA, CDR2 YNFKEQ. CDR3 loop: CASSPQGNTIYF. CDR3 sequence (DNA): TGTGCCAGCAGCCCACAGGGAAACACCATATATTTT.

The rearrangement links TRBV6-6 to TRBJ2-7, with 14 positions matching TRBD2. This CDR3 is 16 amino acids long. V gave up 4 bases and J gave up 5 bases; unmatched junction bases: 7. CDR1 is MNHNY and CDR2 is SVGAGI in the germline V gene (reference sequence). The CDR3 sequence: CASSLGTSGRSHEQYF. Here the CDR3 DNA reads TGTGCCAGCAGTTTGGGGACTAGCGGGAGATCCCACGAGCAGTACTTC.

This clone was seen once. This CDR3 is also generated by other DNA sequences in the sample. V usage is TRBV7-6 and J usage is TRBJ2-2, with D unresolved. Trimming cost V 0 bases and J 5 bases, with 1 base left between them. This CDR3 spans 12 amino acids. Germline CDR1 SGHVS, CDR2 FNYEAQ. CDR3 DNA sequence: TGTGCCAGCAGCTTAGCGACCGGGGAGCTGTTTTTT. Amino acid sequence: CASSLATGELFF.

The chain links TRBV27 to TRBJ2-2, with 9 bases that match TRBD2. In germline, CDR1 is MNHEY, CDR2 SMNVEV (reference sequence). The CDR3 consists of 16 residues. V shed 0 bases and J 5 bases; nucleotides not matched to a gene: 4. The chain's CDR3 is CASSLSVAGETGELFF. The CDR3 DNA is TGTGCCAGCAGTTTATCGGTAGCGGGAGAGACCGGGGAGCTGTTTTTT.

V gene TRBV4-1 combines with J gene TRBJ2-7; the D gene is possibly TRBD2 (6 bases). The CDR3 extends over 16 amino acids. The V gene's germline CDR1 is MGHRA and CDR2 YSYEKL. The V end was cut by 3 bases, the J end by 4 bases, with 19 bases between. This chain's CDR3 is CASSQEGGRSKYEQYF. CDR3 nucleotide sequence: TGCGCCAGCAGCCAGGAAGGAGGGAGAAGTAAGTACGAGCAGTACTTC.

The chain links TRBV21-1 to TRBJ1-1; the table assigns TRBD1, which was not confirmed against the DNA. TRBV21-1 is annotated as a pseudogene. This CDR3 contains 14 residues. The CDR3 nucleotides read TGTGCCAGCAGCATTGGGGGCCGGAACACTGAAGCTTTCTTT. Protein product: CASSIGGRNTEAFF.

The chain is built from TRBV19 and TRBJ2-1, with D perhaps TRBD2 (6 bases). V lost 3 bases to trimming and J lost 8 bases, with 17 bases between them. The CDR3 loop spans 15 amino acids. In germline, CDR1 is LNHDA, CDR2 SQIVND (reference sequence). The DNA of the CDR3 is TGTGCCAGTAGTATCGCGGGATGGGGTGGGGATGAGCAGTTCTTC. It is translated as CASSIAGWGGDEQFF.

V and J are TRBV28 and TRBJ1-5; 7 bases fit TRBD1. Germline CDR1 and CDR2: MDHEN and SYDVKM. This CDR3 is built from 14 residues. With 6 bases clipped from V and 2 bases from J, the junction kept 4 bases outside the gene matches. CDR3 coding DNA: TGTGCCAGCAGACTCCAGGGGGGCAATCAGCCCCAGCATTTT. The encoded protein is CASRLQGGNQPQHF.

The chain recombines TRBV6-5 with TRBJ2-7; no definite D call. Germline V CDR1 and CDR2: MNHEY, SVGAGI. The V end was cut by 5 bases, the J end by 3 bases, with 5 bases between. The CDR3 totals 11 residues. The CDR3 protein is CASSGHYEQYF. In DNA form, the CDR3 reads TGTGCCAGCAGTGGCCACTACGAGCAGTACTTC.

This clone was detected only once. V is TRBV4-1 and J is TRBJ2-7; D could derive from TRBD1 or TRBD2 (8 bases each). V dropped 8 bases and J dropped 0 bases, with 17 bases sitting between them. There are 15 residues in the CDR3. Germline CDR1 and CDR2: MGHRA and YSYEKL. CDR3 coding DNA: TGCGCCAGCCCAGGGGGCGGGAGGACCTCCTACGAGCAGTACTTC. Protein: CASPGGGRTSYEQYF.

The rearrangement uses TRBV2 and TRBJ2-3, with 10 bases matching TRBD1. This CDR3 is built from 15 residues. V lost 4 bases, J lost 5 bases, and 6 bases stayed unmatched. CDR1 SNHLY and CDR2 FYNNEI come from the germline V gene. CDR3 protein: CASSGRDRGRDTQYF. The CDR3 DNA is TGTGCCAGCAGTGGACGGGACAGGGGACGAGATACGCAGTATTTT.

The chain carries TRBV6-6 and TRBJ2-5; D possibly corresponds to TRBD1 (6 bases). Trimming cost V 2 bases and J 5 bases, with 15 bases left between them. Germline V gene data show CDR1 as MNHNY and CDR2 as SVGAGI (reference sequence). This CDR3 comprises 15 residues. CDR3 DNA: TGTGCCAGCAGTTACGGGACAAGTCTCGAGGAGACCCAGTACTTC. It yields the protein CASSYGTSLEETQYF.

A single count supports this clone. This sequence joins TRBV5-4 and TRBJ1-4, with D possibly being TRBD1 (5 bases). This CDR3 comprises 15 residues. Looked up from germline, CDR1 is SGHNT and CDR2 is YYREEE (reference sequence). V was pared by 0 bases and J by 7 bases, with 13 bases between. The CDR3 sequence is CASSLGGDGLEKLFF. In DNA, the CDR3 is TGTGCCAGCAGCTTGGGGGGGGACGGACTTGAAAAACTGTTTTTT.

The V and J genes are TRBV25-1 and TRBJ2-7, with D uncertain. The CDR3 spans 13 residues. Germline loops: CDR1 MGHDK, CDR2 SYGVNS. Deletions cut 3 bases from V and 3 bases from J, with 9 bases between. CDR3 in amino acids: CASSEYSHYEQYF. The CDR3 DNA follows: TGTGCCAGCAGTGAGTACAGTCACTACGAGCAGTACTTC.

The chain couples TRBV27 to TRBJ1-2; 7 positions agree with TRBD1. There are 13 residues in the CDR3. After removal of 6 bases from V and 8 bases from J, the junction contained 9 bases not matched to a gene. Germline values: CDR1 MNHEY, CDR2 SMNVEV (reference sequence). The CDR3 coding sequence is TGTGCCAGCAGACTCGGGACAGATAACGGCTACACCTTC. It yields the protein CASRLGTDNGYTF.

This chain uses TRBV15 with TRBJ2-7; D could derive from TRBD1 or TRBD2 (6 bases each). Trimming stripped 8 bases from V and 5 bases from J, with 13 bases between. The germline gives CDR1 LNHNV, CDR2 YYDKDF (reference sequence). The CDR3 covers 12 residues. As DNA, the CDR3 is TGTGCCACCGCTCGTAGGGGGGACGAGCAGTACTTC. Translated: CATARRGDEQYF.

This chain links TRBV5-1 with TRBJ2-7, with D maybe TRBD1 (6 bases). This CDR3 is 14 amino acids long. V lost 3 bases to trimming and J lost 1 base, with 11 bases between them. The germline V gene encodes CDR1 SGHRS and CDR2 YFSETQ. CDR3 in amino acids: CASSSQGQSYEQYF. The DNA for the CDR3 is TGCGCCAGCAGCTCGCAAGGACAGTCCTACGAGCAGTACTTC.

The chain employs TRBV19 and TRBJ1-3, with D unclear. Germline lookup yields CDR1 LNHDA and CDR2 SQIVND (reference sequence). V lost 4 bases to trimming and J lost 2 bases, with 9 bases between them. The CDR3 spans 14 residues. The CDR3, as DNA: TGTGCCAGTAGTAAAGGAGGGACTGGAAACACCATATATTTT. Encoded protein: CASSKGGTGNTIYF.

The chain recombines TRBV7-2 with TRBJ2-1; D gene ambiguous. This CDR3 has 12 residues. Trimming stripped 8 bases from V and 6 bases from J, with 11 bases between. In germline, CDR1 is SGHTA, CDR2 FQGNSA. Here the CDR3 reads CASFPATNEQFF. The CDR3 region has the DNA TGTGCCAGCTTCCCGGCCACCAATGAGCAGTTCTTC.

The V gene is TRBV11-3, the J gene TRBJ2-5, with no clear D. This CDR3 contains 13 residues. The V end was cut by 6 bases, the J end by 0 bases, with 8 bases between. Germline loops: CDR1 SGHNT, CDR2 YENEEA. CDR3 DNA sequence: TGTGCCAGCAGTAGTAGGGACCAAGAGACCCAGTACTTC. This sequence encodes CASSSRDQETQYF.

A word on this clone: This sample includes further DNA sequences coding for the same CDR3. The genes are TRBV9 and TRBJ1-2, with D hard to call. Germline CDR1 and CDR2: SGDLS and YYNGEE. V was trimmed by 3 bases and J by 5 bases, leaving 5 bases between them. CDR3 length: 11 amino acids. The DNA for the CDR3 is TGTGCCAGCAGCGCTGCATATGGCTACACCTTC. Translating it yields CASSAAYGYTF.

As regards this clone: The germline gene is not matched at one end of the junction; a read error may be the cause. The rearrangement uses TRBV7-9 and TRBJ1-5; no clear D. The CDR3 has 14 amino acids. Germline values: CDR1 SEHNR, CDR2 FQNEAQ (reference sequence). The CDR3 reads CASSSSMGDQAQHF. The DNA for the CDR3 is TGTGCCAGCAGCTCCTCTATGGGCGATCAGGCCCAGCATTTT. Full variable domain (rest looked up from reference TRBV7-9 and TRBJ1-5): DTGVSQNPRHKITKRGQNVTFRCDPISEHNRLYWYRQTLGQGPEFLTYFQNEAQLEKSRLLSDRFSAERPKGSFSTLEIQRTEQGDSAMYLCASSSSMGDQAQHFGDGTRLSIL.

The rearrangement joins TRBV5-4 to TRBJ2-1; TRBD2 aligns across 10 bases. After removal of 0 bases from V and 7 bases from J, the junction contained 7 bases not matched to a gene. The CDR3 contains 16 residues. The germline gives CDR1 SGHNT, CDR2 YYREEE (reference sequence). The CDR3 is CASSLVASGSLNEQFF. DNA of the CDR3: TGTGCCAGCAGCTTGGTGGCTAGCGGGAGTCTAAATGAGCAGTTCTTC.

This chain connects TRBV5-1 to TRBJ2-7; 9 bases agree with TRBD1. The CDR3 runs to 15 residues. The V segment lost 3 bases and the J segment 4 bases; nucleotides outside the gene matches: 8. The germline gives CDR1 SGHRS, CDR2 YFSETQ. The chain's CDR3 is CASSSDRGPTYEQYF. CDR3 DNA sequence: TGCGCCAGCAGCTCGGACAGGGGTCCCACTTACGAGCAGTACTTC.

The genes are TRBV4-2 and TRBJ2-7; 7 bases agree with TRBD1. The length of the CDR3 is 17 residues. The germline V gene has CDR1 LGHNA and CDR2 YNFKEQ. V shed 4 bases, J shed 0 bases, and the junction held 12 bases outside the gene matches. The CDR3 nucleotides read TGTGCCAGCAGCCTGGTCAAGGGACAGACAAACTCCTACGAGCAGTACTTC. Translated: CASSLVKGQTNSYEQYF.

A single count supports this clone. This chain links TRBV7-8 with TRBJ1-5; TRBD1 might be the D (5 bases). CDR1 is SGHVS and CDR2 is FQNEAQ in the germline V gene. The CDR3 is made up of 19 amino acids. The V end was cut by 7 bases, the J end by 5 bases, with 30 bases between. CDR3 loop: CASNIEPPTVWGSDQPQHF. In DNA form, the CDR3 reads TGTGCCAGCAACATAGAGCCGCCGACCGTGTGGGGGTCGGATCAGCCCCAGCATTTT.